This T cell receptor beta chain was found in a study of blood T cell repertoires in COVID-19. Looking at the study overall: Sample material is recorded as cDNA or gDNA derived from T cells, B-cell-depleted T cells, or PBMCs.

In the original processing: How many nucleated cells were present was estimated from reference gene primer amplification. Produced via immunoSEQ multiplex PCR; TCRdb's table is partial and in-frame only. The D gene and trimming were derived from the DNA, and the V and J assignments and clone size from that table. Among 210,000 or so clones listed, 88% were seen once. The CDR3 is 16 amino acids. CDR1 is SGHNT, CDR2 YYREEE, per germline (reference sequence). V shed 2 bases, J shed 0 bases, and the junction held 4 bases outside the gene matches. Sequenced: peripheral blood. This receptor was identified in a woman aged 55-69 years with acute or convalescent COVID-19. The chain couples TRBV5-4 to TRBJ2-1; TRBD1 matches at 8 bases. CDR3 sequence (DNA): TGTGCCAGCAGCTTACGGGACAGGAGCTCCTACAATGAGCAGTTCTTC. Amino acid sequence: CASSLRDRSSYNEQFF. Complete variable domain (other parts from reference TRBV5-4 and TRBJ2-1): ETGVTQSPTHLIKTRGQQVTLRCSSQSGHNTVSWYQQALGQGPQFIFQYYREEENGRGNFPPRFSGLQFPNYSSELNVNALELDDSALYLCASSLRDRSSYNEQFFGPGTRLTVL.